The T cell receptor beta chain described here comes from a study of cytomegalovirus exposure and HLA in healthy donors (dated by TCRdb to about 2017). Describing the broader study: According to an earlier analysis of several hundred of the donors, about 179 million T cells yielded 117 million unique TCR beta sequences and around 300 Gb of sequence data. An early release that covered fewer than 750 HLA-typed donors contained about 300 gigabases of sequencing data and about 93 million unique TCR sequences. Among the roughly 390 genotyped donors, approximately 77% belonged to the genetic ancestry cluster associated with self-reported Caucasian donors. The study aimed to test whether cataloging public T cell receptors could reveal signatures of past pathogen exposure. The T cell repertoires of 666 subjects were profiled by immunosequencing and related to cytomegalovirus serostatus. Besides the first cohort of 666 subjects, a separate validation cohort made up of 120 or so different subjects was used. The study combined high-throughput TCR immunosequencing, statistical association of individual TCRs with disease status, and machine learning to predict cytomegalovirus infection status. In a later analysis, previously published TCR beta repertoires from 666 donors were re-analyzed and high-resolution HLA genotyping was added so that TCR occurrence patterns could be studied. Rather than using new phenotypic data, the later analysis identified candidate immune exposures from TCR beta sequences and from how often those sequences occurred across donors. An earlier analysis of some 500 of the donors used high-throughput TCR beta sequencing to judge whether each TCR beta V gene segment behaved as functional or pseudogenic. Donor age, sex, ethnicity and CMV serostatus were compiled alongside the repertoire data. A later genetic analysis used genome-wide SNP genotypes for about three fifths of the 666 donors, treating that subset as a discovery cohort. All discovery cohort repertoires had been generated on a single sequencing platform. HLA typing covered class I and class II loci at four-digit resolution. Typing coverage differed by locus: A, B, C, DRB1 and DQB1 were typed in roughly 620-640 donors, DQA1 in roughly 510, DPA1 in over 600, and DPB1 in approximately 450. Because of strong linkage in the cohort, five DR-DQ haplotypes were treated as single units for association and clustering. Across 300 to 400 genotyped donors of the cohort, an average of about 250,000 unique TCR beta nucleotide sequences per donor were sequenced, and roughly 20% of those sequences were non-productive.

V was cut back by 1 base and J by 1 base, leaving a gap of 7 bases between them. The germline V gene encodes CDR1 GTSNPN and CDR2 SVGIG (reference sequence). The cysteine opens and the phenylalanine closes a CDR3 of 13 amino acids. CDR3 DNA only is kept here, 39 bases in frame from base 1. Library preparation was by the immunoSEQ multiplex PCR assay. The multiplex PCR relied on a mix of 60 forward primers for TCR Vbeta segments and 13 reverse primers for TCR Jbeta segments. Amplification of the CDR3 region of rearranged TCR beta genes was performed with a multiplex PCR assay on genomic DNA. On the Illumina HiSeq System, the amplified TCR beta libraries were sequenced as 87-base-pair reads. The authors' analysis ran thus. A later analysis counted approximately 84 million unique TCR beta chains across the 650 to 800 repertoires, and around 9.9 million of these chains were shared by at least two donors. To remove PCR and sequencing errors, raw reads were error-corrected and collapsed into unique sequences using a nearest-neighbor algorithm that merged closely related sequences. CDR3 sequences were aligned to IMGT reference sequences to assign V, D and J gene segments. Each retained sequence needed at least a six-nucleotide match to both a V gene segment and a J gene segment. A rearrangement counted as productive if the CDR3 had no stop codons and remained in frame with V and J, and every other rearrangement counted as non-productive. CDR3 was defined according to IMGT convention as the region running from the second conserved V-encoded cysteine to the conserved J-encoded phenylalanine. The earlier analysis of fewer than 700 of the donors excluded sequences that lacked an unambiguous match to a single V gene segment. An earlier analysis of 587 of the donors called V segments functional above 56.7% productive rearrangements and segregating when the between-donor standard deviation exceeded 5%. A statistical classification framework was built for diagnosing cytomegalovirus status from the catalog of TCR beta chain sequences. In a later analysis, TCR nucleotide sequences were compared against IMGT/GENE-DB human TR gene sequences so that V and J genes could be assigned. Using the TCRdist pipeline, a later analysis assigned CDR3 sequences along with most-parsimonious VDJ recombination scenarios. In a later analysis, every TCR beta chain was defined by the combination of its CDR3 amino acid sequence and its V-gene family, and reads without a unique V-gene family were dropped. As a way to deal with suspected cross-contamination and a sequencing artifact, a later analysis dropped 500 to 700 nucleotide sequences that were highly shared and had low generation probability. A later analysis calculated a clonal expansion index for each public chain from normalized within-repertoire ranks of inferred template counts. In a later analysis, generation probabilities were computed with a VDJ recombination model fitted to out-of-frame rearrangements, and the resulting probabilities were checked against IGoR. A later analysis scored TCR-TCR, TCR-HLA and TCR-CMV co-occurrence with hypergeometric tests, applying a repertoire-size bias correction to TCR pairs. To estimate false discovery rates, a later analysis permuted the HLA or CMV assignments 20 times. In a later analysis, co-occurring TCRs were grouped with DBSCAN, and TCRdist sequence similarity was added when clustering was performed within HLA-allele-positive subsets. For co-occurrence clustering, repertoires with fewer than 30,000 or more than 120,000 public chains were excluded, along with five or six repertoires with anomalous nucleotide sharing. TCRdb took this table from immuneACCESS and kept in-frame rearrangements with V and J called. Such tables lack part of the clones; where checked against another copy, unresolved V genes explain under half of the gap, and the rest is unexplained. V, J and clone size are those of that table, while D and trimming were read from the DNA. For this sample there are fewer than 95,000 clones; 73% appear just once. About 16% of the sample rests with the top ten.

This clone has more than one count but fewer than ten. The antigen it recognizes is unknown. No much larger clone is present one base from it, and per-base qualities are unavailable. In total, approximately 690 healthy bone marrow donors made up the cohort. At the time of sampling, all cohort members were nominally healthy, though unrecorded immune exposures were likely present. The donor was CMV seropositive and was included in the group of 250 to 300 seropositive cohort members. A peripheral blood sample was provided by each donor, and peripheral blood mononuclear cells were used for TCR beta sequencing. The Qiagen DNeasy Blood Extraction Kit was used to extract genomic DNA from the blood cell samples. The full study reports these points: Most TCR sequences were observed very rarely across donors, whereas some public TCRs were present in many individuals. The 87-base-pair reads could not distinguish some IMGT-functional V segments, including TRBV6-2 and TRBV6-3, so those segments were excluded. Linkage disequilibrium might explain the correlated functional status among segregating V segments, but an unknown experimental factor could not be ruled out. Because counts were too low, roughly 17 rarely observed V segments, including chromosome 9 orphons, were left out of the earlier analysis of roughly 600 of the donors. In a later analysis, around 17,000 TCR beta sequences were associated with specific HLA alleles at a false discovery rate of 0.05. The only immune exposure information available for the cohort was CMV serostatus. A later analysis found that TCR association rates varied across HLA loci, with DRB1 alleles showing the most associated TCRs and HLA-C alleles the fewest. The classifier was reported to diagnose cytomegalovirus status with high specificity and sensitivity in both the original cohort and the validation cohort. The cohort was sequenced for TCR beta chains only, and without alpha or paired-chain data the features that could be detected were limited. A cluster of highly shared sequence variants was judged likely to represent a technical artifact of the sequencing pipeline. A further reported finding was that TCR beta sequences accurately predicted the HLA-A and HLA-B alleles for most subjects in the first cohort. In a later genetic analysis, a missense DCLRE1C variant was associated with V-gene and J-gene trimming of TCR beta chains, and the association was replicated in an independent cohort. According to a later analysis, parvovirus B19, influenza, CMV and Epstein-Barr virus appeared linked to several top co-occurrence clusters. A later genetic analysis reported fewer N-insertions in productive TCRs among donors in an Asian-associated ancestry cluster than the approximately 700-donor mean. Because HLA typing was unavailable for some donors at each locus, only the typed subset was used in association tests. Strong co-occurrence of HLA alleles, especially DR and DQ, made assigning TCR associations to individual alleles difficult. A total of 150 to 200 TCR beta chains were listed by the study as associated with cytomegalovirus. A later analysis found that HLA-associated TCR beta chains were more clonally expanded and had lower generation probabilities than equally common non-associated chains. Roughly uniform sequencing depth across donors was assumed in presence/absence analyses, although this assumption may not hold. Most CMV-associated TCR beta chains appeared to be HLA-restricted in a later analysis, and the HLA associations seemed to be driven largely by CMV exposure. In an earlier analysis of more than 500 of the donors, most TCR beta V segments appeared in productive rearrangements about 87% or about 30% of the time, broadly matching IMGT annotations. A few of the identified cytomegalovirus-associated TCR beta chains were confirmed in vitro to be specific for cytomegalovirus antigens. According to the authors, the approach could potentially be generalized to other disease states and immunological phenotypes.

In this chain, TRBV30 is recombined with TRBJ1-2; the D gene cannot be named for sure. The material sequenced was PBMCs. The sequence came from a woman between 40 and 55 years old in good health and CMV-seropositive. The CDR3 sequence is CAWSGYINYGYTF. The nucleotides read TGTGCCTGGAGTGGGTACATTAACTATGGCTACACCTTC.